The 10 T cell receptor beta chains given below trace back to one sample, sequenced in a study of breast tumors, draining lymph nodes, adjacent tissues. TCRdb reanalysed the multiplex PCR reads using MiXCR and keeps one entry per CDR3 protein. The sample gives roughly 13,000 distinct CDR3 sequences, roughly 52% of which show up once; about 30% is in the top ten. Sequenced input: tumor-adjacent breast tissue. These receptors were obtained from a female donor with breast cancer. Some clones in this sample may be carry-over from other donors' samples.

This clonotype was seen only a few times. CDR3 DNA: TGTGCCAGTAGTATAGCAAATTCACCCCTCCACTTT. The encoded protein is CASSIANSPLHF. J is TRBJ1-6 and V is TRBV19; D not resolved. Germline-derived CDR1 and CDR2 are LNHDA and SQIVND (reference sequence). The CDR3 spans 12 residues. Between the trimmed V and J ends, which lost 1 base and 7 bases, there was a span of 2 bases.

The V call is TRBV10-3, the J call TRBJ2-7; 9 bases are shared with TRBD2. The CDR3 length is 16 residues. Per the germline V gene, CDR1 is ENHRY and CDR2 is SYGVKD. J lost 2 bases, V lost 3 bases, and 8 bases had no gene match. CDR3 nucleotide sequence: TGTGCCATCAGTGATTCCAAGACTAGCGGCGCCTACGAGCAGTACTTC. Its translation: CAISDSKTSGAYEQYF.

The sample holds many counts of this clonotype. V and J are TRBV19 and TRBJ2-5, with 11 bases aligning to TRBD2. Per the germline V gene, CDR1 is LNHDA and CDR2 is SQIVND (reference sequence). The CDR3 is 15 residues long. V gave up 2 bases and J gave up 2 bases; unmatched junction bases: 1. This CDR3 reads CASSILAGGQETQYF. For the CDR3, the DNA is TGTGCCAGTAGTATATTAGCGGGGGGGCAAGAGACCCAGTACTTC.

The chain carries TRBV7-8 and TRBJ1-6, with D perhaps TRBD1 (5 bases). Germline values: CDR1 SGHVS, CDR2 FQNEAQ. This CDR3 has 15 amino acids. V was trimmed by 7 bases and J by 7 bases, leaving 17 bases between them. The CDR3 loop is CASTPRAGENSPLHF. CDR3 DNA sequence: TGTGCCAGCACCCCCAGGGCTGGAGAGAATTCACCCCTCCACTTT.

The chain recombines TRBV2 with TRBJ2-5; D not certain. The V gene's germline CDR1 is SNHLY and CDR2 FYNNEI. Trimming cost V 6 bases and J 0 bases, with 5 bases left between them. The CDR3 has 12 amino acids. The CDR3 DNA follows: TGTGCCAGCAGACGCTACCAAGAGACCCAGTACTTC. This gives the protein CASRRYQETQYF.

This clonotype was seen a single time. The chain carries TRBV7-3 and TRBJ1-2; a possible D gene is TRBD1 (5 bases). Trimming took off 0 bases at V and 0 bases at J, with 14 bases between the two ends. The CDR3 length is 17 residues. The V gene's germline CDR1 is SGHTA and CDR2 FQGTGA. CDR3 protein: CASSLTGAGLANYGYTF. In nucleotides, the CDR3 is TGTGCCAGCAGCTTAACGGGAGCAGGGTTGGCTAACTATGGCTACACCTTC. Using reference TRBV7-3 and TRBJ1-2 for the parts outside the CDR3, the full variable domain is GAGVSQTPSNKVTEKGKYVELRCDPISGHTALYWYRQSLGQGPEFLIYFQGTGAADDSGLPNDRFFAVRPEGSVSTLKIQRTERGDSAVYLCASSLTGAGLANYGYTFGSGTRLTVV.

The genes are TRBV6-5 and TRBJ1-5, with D hard to call. This CDR3 region has 13 residues. The V gene lost 2 bases and the J gene lost 1 base, with 3 bases spanning the gap. Per the germline V gene, CDR1 is MNHEY and CDR2 is SVGAGI. CDR3 coding DNA: TGTGCCAGCAGTTACAAGAGCAATCAGCCCCAGCATTTT. Translation gives CASSYKSNQPQHF.

The chain joins TRBV5-4 to TRBJ1-2; the match to TRBD1 covers 8 bases. V lost 4 bases to trimming and J lost 6 bases; unmatched junction nucleotides: 11. CDR1 SGHNT and CDR2 YYREEE come from the germline V gene (reference sequence). The CDR3 covers 15 residues. CDR3 sequence reads: CASSRTGFESHGYTF. As DNA, the CDR3 is TGTGCCAGCAGCAGGACAGGGTTTGAGTCACATGGCTACACCTTC. Full variable domain (remainder filled in from reference TRBV5-4 and TRBJ1-2): ETGVTQSPTHLIKTRGQQVTLRCSSQSGHNTVSWYQQALGQGPQFIFQYYREEENGRGNFPPRFSGLQFPNYSSELNVNALELDDSALYLCASSRTGFESHGYTFGSGTRLTVV.

V usage is TRBV29-1 and J usage is TRBJ1-4; TRBD1 is a possible D gene (6 bases). Germline V gene lookup returns CDR1 SQVTM and CDR2 ANQGSEA. Trimming removed 4 bases from V and 4 bases from J, with 13 bases in between. This CDR3 spans 14 amino acids. CDR3 sequence: CSVGGAAGNEKLFF. CDR3 DNA sequence: TGCAGCGTTGGGGGGGCCGCCGGTAATGAAAAACTGTTTTTT. Full variable domain (outside the CDR3, taken from reference TRBV29-1 and TRBJ1-4): SAVISQKPSRDICQRGTSLTIQCQVDSQVTMMFWYRQQPGQSLTLIATANQGSEATYESGFVIDKFPISRPNLTFSTLTVSNMSPEDSSIYLCSVGGAAGNEKLFFGSGTQLSVL.

The chain recombines TRBV10-3 with TRBJ2-2; 8 nucleotides align to TRBD2. V lost 8 bases to trimming and J lost 6 bases; unmatched junction nucleotides: 5. The CDR3 runs to 13 residues. From germline, CDR1 is ENHRY and CDR2 SYGVKD. The CDR3 sequence: CAIVSSGSGELFF. DNA for the CDR3: TGTGCCATCGTGTCTAGCGGGTCCGGGGAGCTGTTTTTT.